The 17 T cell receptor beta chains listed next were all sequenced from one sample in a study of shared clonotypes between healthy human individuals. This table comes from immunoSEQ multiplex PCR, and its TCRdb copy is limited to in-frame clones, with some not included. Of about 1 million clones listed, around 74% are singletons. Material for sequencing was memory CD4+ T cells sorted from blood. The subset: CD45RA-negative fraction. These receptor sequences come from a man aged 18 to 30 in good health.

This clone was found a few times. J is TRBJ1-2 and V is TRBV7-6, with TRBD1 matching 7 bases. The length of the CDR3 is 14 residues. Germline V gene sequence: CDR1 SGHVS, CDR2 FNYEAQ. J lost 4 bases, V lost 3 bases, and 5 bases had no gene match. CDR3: CASSFQGGVYGYTF. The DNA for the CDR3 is TGTGCCAGCAGCTTCCAGGGGGGGGTCTATGGCTACACCTTC.

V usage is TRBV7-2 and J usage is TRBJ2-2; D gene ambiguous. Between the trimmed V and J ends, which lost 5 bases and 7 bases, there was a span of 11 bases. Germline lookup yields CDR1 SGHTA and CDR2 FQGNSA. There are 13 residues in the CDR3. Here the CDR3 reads CASSLLSSGELFF. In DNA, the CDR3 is TGTGCCAGCAGCCTCCTTTCGAGCGGGGAGCTGTTTTTT.

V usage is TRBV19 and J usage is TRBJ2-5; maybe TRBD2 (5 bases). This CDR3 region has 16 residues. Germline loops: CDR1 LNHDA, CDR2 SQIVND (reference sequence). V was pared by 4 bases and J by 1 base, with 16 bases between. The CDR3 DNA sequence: TGTGCCAGTAGTAAGCGGACGGCCCTTATCCAAGAGACCCAGTACTTC. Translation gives CASSKRTALIQETQYF.

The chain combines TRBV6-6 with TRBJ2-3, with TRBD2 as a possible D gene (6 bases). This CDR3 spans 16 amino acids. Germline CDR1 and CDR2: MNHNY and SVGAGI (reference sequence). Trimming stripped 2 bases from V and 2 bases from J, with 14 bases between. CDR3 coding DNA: TGTGCCAGCAGTTACGGCGGGATCGCCGCCACAGATACGCAGTATTTT. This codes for CASSYGGIAATDTQYF.

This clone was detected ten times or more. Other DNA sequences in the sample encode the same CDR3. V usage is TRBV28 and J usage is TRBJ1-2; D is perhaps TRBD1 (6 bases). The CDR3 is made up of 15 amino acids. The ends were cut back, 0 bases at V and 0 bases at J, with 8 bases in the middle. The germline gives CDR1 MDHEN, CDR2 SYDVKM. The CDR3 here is CASSLWGASNYGYTF. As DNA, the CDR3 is TGTGCCAGCAGTTTATGGGGGGCCTCTAACTATGGCTACACCTTC.

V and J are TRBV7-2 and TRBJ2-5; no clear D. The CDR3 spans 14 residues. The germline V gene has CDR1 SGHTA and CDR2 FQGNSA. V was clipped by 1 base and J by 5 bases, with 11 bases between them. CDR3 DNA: TGTGCCAGCAGCTTAGGGGCAGGTATCGAGACCCAGTACTTC. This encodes CASSLGAGIETQYF.

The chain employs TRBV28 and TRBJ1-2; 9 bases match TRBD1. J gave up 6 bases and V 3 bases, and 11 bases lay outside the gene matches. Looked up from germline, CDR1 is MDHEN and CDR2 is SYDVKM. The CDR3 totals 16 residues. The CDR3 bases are TGTGCCAGCAGTTTTCGGGGACAGGGAAGGTGGAATGGCTACACCTTC. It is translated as CASSFRGQGRWNGYTF.

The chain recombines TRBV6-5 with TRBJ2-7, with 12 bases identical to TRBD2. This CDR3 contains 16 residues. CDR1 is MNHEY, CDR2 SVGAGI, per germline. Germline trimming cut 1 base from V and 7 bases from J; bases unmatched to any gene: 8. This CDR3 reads CASSYLTSGRSGEQYF. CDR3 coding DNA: TGTGCCAGCAGTTACTTGACTAGCGGGAGATCGGGGGAGCAGTACTTC.

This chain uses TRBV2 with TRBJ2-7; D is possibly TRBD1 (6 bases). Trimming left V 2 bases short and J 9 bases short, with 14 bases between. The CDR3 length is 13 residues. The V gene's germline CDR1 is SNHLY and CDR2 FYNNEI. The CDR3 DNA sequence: TGTGCCAGCAGTGAACGTCCTGTAGGGGGGCAGTACTTC. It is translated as CASSERPVGGQYF. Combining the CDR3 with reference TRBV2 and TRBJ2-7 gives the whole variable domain EPEVTQTPSHQVTQMGQEVILRCVPISNHLYFYWYRQILGQKVEFLVSFYNNEISEKSEIFDDQFSVERPDGSNFTLKIRSTKLEDSAMYFCASSERPVGGQYFGPGTRLTVT.

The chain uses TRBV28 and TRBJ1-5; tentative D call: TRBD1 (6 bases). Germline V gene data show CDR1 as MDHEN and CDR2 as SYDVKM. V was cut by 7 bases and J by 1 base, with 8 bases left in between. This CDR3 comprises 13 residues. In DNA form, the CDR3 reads TGTGCCAGCACCGGGACAAGCAATCAGCCCCAGCATTTT. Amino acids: CASTGTSNQPQHF.

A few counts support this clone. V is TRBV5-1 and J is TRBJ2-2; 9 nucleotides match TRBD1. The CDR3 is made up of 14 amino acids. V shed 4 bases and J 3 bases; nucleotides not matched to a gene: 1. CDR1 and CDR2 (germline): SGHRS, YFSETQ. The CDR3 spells CASSRTGDTGELFF. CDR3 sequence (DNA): TGCGCCAGCAGCCGGACAGGGGACACCGGGGAGCTGTTTTTT.

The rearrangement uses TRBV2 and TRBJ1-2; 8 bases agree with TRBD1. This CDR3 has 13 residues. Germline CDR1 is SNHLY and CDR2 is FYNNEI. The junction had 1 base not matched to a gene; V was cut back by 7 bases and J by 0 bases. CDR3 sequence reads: CASKGQANYGYTF. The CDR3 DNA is TGTGCCAGCAAGGGACAGGCTAACTATGGCTACACCTTC.

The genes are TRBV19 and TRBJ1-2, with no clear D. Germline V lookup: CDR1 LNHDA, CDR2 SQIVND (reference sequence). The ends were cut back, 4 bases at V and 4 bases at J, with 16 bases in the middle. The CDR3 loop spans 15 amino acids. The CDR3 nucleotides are TGTGCCAGTAGTAGGCAGGACCGGACTGGCTATGGCTACACCTTC. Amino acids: CASSRQDRTGYGYTF. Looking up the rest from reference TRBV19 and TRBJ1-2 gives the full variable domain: DGGITQSPKYLFRKEGQNVTLSCEQNLNHDAMYWYRQDPGQGLRLIYYSQIVNDFQKGDIAEGYSVSREKKESFPLTVTSAQKNPTAFYLCASSRQDRTGYGYTFGSGTRLTVV.

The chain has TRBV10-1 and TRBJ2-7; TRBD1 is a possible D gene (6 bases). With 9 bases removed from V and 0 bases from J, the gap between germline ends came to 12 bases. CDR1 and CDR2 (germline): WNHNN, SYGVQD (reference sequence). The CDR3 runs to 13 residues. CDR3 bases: TGCGCCAGGACGGGACAAAGCTCCTACGAGCAGTACTTC. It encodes CARTGQSSYEQYF.

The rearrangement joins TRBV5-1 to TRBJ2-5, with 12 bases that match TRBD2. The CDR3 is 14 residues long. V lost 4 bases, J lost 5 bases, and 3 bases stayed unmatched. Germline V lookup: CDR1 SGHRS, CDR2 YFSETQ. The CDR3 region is CASSRGTSGETQYF. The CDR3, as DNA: TGCGCCAGCAGCCGGGGGACTAGCGGGGAGACCCAGTACTTC.

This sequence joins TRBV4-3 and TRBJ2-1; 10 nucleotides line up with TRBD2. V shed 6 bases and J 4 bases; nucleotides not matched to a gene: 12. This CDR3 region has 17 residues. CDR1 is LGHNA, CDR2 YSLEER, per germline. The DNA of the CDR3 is TGCGCCAGCAGACCTGGACGGACTAGCGGAATTTACAATGAGCAGTTCTTC. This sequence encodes CASRPGRTSGIYNEQFF.

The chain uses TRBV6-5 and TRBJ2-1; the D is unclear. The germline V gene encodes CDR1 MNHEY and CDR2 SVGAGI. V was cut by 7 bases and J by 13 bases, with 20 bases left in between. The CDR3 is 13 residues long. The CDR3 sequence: CASTPPGEMGQFF. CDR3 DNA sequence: TGTGCCAGCACCCCCCCCGGTGAGATGGGCCAGTTCTTC.